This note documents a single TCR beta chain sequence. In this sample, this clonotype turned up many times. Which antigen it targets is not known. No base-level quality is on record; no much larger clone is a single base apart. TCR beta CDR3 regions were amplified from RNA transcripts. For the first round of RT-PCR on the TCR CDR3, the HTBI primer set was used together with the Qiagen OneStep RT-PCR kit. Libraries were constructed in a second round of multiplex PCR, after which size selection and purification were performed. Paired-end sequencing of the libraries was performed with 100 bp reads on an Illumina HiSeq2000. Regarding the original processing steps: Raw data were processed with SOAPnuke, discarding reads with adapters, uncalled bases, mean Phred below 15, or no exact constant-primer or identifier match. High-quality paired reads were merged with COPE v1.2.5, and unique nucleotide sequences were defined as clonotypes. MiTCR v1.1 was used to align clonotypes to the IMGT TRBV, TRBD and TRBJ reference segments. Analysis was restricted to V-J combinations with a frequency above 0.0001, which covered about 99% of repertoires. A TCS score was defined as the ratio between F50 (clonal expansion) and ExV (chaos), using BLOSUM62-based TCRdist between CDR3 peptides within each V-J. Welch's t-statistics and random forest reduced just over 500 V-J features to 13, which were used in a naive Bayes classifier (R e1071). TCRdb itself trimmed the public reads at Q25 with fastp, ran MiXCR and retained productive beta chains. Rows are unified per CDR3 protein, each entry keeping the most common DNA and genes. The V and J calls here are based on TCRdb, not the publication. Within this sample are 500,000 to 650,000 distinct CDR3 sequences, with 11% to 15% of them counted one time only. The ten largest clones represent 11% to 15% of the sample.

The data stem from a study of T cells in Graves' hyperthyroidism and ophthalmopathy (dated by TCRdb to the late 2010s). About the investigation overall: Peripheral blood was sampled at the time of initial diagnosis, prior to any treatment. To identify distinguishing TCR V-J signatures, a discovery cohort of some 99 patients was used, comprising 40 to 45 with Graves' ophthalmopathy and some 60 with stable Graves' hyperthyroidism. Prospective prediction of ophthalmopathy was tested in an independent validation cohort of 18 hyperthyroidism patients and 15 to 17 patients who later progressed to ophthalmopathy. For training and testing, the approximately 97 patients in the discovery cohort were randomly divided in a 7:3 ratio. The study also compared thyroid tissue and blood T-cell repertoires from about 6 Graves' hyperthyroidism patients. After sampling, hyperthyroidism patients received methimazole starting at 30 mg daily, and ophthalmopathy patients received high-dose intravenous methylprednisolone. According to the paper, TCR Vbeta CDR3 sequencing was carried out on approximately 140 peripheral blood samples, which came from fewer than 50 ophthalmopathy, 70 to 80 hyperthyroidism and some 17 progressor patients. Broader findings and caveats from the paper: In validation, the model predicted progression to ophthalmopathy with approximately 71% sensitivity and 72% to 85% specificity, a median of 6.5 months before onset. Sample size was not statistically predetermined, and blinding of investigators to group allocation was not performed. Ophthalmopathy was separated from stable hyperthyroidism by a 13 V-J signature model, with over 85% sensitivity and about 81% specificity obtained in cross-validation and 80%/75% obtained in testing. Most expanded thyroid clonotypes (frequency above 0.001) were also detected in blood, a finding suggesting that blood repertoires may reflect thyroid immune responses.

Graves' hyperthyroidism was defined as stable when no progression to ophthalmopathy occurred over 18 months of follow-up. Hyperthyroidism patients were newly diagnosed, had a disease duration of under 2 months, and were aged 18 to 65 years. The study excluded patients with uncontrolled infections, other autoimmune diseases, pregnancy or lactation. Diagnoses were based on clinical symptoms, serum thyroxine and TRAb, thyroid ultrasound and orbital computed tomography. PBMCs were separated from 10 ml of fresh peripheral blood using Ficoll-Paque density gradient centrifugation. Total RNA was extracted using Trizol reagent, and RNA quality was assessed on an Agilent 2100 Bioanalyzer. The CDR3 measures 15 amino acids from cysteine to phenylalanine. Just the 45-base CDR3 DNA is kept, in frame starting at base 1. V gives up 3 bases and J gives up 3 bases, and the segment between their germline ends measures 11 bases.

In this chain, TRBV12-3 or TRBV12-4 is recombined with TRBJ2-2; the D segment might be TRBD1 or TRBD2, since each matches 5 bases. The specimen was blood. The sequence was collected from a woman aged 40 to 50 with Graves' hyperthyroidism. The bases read TGTGCCAGCAGTTTTCGGCAGGGAGACACCGGGGAGCTGTTTTTT. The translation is CASSFRQGDTGELFF.